This TCR beta chain was recovered during a study of cytomegalovirus exposure and HLA in healthy donors. Study-wide context: In a previous analysis, 110 million or so unique TCR beta sequences were found from 150 million to 200 million T cells. Study results and limitations: Among the CMV-associated chains, three were confirmed in vitro as specific for CMV antigens.

About this clone: The target antigen is unknown.

The CDR3 loop spans 14 amino acids. From germline, CDR1 is LNHDA and CDR2 SQIVND (reference sequence). Trimming cost V 0 bases and J 9 bases; bases outside gene matches: 2. The PCR contained 60 Vbeta and 13 Jbeta primers. Profiled with immunoSEQ multiplex PCR; TCRdb holds only in-frame clones, not every one. The sample includes approximately 110,000 clones, around 80% seen only once; the top ten take more than 1.5%. The receptor's source is a man aged 45-60 years in good health and CMV-seronegative. Sequencing was carried out using PBMCs. This chain links TRBV19 with TRBJ1-6; 7 bases match TRBD1. Here the CDR3 reads CASSIEGQTSPLHF. CDR3 DNA: TGTGCCAGTAGTATAGAGGGACAGACTTCACCCCTCCACTTT.